Presented here are 21 T cell receptor beta chains from one specimen sequenced in a study of spatial heterogeneity in lung cancer. Time point reported: sample taken at primary tumor resection. TCRdb re-analysed the 5' RACE reads in MiXCR, keeping a single row per CDR3 protein. The data hold tens of thousands of distinct CDR3 sequences, with over 9.5% observed a single time. The specimen comprised PBMCs, sampled at surgery. The receptor source for this set is a male donor with early-stage non-small cell lung cancer.

CDR3 protein: CASSLGLAGANQETQYF. CDR3 nucleotide sequence: TGTGCCAGCAGCTTGGGACTAGCGGGGGCCAACCAAGAGACCCAGTACTTC. The chain joins TRBV11-3 to TRBJ2-5; TRBD2 agrees at 14 bases. CDR1 is SGHNT and CDR2 is YENEEA in the germline V gene. Trimming cost V 3 bases and J 0 bases; bases outside gene matches: 3. The CDR3 consists of 17 residues.

This clonotype turned up a few times. V gene TRBV12-3 or TRBV12-4 combines with J gene TRBJ1-6; D not resolved. Trimming stripped 6 bases from V and 5 bases from J, with 8 bases between. The CDR3 consists of 13 residues. CDR3 nucleotides: TGTGCCAGCAGATTACAGAATAATTCACCCCTCCACTTT. This encodes CASRLQNNSPLHF.

As concerns this clonotype: An end of the junction differs from the germline gene, which may be a read error. The chain joins TRBV7-7 to TRBJ2-1; D is possibly TRBD1 or TRBD2 (5 bases each). The CDR3 runs 13 residues. Germline CDR1 SSHAT, CDR2 FNYEAQ (reference sequence). CDR3 DNA: TGTGCTAGCAGCTCGGTAGGGGAGAATGAGCAGTTCTTC. Protein product: CASSSVGENEQFF.

This rearrangement joins TRBV6-6 to TRBJ2-6; TRBD1 might be the D (6 bases). Per the germline V gene, CDR1 is MNHNY and CDR2 is SVGAGI (reference sequence). V was pared by 7 bases and J by 2 bases, with 15 bases between. This CDR3 has 16 amino acids. CDR3 bases: TGTGCCAGCACCCAAATAGGGGGAGCTGGGGCCAACGTCCTGACTTTC. It codes for CASTQIGGAGANVLTF.

The sample holds one count of this clonotype. V usage is TRBV7-2 and J usage is TRBJ2-1; 12 bases are a match to TRBD2. V gave up 0 bases and J gave up 8 bases; unmatched junction bases: 20. The germline V gene has CDR1 SGHTA and CDR2 FQGNSA. CDR3 length equals 21 residues. CDR3 DNA: TGTGCCAGCAGCTTAGCGTTCGGGGCTAGCGGGAGGGCAATACTTGGGGATGAGCAGTTCTTC. This encodes CASSLAFGASGRAILGDEQFF.

This clonotype is medium-sized. The CDR3 DNA reads as TGTGCCAGCAGACACCAACCGTCAGGGAGCAATCAGCCCCAGCATTTT. As protein: CASRHQPSGSNQPQHF. This sequence joins TRBV12-3 or TRBV12-4 and TRBJ1-5; D possibly corresponds to TRBD1 (5 bases). The ends were cut back, 6 bases at V and 1 base at J, with 16 bases in the middle. This CDR3 has 16 residues.

The chain uses TRBV6-2 or TRBV6-3 and TRBJ2-2; 7 bases align to TRBD1. J was trimmed by 4 bases and V by 5 bases; bases with no gene match: 7. The CDR3 is 15 amino acids. CDR1 is MNHEY and CDR2 is SVGEGT in the germline V gene. The CDR3 sequence is CASSRQGFRTGELFF. The CDR3 coding sequence is TGTGCCAGCAGTCGACAGGGTTTTCGCACCGGGGAGCTGTTTTTT.

The sample holds a few counts of this clonotype. The V call is TRBV6-5, the J call TRBJ1-6; D unresolved. CDR1 and CDR2 (germline): MNHEY, SVGAGI. The CDR3 contains 17 residues. V was trimmed by 6 bases and J by 5 bases, leaving 20 bases between them. The CDR3 region has the DNA TGTGCCAGCAGCGAGTCTCTCAGGTGGCGGAATAATTCACCCCTCCACTTT. This translates into CASSESLRWRNNSPLHF.

The table lists this clonotype with a few counts. The chain couples TRBV7-2 to TRBJ2-2; D is tentatively TRBD1 or TRBD2 (5 bases each). Trimming stripped 2 bases from V and 2 bases from J, with 12 bases between. The CDR3 spans 16 residues. Germline V gene sequence: CDR1 SGHTA, CDR2 FQGNSA. CDR3 sequence: CASSLNAGANTGELFF. The CDR3 bases are TGTGCCAGCAGCTTAAACGCCGGGGCAAACACCGGGGAGCTGTTTTTT.

This clonotype was picked up many times. V and J are TRBV14 and TRBJ1-2, with D perhaps TRBD1 (5 bases). Germline V gene lookup returns CDR1 SGHDN and CDR2 FVKESK. The ends were cut back, 4 bases at V and 8 bases at J, with 14 bases in the middle. CDR3 size: 13 residues. CDR3 protein: CASSRDAGSGYTF. CDR3 coding DNA: TGTGCCAGCAGCCGAGACGCAGGGAGCGGCTACACCTTC.

The chain couples TRBV4-1 to TRBJ1-2, with a weak D call TRBD1 (6 bases). Trimming took 1 base from V and 7 from J, leaving 19 bases between them. This CDR3 region has 16 residues. Per germline, CDR1 MGHRA and CDR2 YSYEKL. This chain's CDR3 is CASSQGIGGFSIGYTF. The CDR3 nucleotides are TGCGCCAGCAGCCAAGGGATAGGGGGTTTCTCTATTGGCTACACCTTC.

This clonotype was seen repeatedly, ten times or more. The chain is built from TRBV5-1 and TRBJ2-5, with D maybe TRBD1 (7 bases). V was trimmed by 7 bases and J by 2 bases, leaving 15 bases between them. The germline V gene has CDR1 SGHRS and CDR2 YFSETQ. This CDR3 spans 14 amino acids. The CDR3 DNA reads TGCGCCAGCTCGGAGGGACAGCCTCAAGAGACCCAGTACTTC. Amino acids: CASSEGQPQETQYF.

This clonotype has more than one count but fewer than ten. The chain has TRBV28 and TRBJ1-5; 7 positions agree with TRBD1. The germline CDR1 and CDR2 sequences are MDHEN and SYDVKM. V was clipped by 5 bases and J by 4 bases; unmatched bases: 11. The length of the CDR3 is 16 residues. CDR3 nucleotide sequence: TGTGCCAGCAGTCCTCTCCGACAGGGTAGGAATCAGCCCCAGCATTTT. This translates into CASSPLRQGRNQPQHF.

V usage is TRBV15 and J usage is TRBJ2-5; 9 nucleotides match TRBD1. Germline CDR1 LNHNV, CDR2 YYDKDF (reference sequence). The CDR3 has 15 residues. Trimming removed 5 bases from V and 4 bases from J; junction bases left unmatched: 8. The DNA for the CDR3 is TGTGCCACCAGCGCCCGGGACAGGGTGACAGAGACCCAGTACTTC. This encodes CATSARDRVTETQYF.

V gene TRBV9 combines with J gene TRBJ2-7; 10 bases fit TRBD2. Trimming cost V 3 bases and J 4 bases; bases outside gene matches: 7. Germline V gene lookup returns CDR1 SGDLS and CDR2 YYNGEE. The length of the CDR3 is 15 residues. CDR3 sequence reads: CASSEREGEWYEQYF. CDR3 nucleotide sequence: TGTGCCAGCAGCGAGCGGGAGGGGGAATGGTACGAGCAGTACTTC.

This clonotype was counted many times. The chain uses TRBV5-1 and TRBJ2-5; no definite D call. This CDR3 region has 14 residues. Germline-derived CDR1 and CDR2 are SGHRS and YFSETQ. Trimming removed 0 bases from V and 1 base from J, with 7 bases in between. Written as DNA, the CDR3 is TGCGCCAGCAGCTTGGAGTCGGTCCAAGAGACCCAGTACTTC. This sequence encodes CASSLESVQETQYF.

This clonotype has a handful of counts. One junction end does not reproduce the germline sequence, and a read error may be involved. The genes are TRBV7-2 and TRBJ2-2; D perhaps matches TRBD2 (5 bases). The CDR3 spans 14 residues. CDR1 is SGHTA and CDR2 is FQGNSA in the germline V gene. The CDR3 DNA reads TGTGCCAGCAGCTTGGCCACACACACCGGGGAGCAGTTTTTT. Residues: CASSLATHTGEQFF.

V usage is TRBV12-3 or TRBV12-4 and J usage is TRBJ2-1, with D possibly matching TRBD1 (5 bases). V was cut by 10 bases and J by 3 bases, with 13 bases left in between. The CDR3 contains 13 residues. CDR3 residues: CATARANYNEQFF. The CDR3 DNA sequence: TGTGCCACCGCCAGGGCCAACTACAATGAGCAGTTCTTC.

The chain joins TRBV20-1 to TRBJ1-3; D is unresolved. The CDR3 is 13 amino acids. Germline CDR1 DFQATT, CDR2 SNEGSKA (reference sequence). V lost 0 bases, J lost 6 bases, and 9 bases lay in between. The CDR3 region is CSARDGFLNTIYF. CDR3 bases: TGCAGTGCTAGAGACGGATTCCTAAACACCATATATTTT.

This clonotype was detected only a few times. The chain employs TRBV9 and TRBJ2-3, with D unresolved. Germline V gives CDR1 SGDLS, CDR2 YYNGEE. There are 13 residues in the CDR3. Trimming pared 0 bases from V and 2 bases from J, leaving 4 bases between. The CDR3 loop reads CASSVEATDTQYF. As DNA, the CDR3 is TGTGCCAGCAGCGTAGAAGCCACAGATACGCAGTATTTT.

The chain has TRBV6-5 and TRBJ2-7, with 9 bases lining up with TRBD1. The CDR3 loop spans 17 amino acids. Per the germline V gene, CDR1 is MNHEY and CDR2 is SVGAGI. V gave up 2 bases and J gave up 5 bases; unmatched junction bases: 13. The CDR3 nucleotides are TGTGCCAGCAGTTACCTCGGACCCGACAGGGGGGGCCACGAGCAGTACTTC. It specifies CASSYLGPDRGGHEQYF.